These 13 T cell receptor beta chains originate from one sample sequenced in a study of T cell responses to AZD1222 COVID-19 vaccine. Clones were read by immunoSEQ multiplex PCR, and TCRdb kept only the in-frame ones, dropping some. This repertoire shows over 100,000 clones, around nine tenths found once; its top ten account for over 1.5%. The sample was peripheral blood, taken on day 0 of AZD1222 vaccination. These receptors were taken from an adult in good health.

J is TRBJ1-3 and V is TRBV28; D is perhaps TRBD1 (6 bases). Germline V CDR1 and CDR2: MDHEN, SYDVKM. The V gene lost 4 bases and the J gene lost 0 bases, with 10 bases spanning the gap. The CDR3 runs to 15 residues. The CDR3, as DNA: TGTGCCAGCAGTTCAGGGGTCGTCTCTGGAAACACCATATATTTT. Translated, it gives CASSSGVVSGNTIYF.

The chain combines TRBV7-2 with TRBJ1-1; 7 bases are shared with TRBD1. The V segment lost 1 base and the J segment 6 bases; nucleotides outside the gene matches: 14. The V gene's germline CDR1 is SGHTA and CDR2 FQGNSA. CDR3 size: 17 residues. CDR3 protein: CASSLGVRGGIRAEAFF. The CDR3 DNA follows: TGTGCCAGCAGCTTAGGGGTCAGGGGGGGAATTCGGGCTGAAGCTTTCTTT. Based on the CDR3 plus reference TRBV7-2 and TRBJ1-1, the full variable domain is GAGVSQSPSNKVTEKGKDVELRCDPISGHTALYWYRQSLGQGLEFLIYFQGNSAPDKSGLPSDRFSAERTGGSVSTLTIQRTQQEDSAVYLCASSLGVRGGIRAEAFFGQGTRLTVV.

This chain connects TRBV6-4 to TRBJ2-7, with TRBD2 identical over 10 bases. This CDR3 is built from 16 residues. The V and J ends lost 5 bases and 0 bases, in that order; junction bases with no gene match: 7. Germline V gene data show CDR1 as MRHNA and CDR2 as SNTAGT. CDR3 amino acids: CASSPASGSSSYEQYV. The CDR3 DNA follows: TGTGCCAGCAGTCCTGCTAGCGGGAGTAGCTCCTACGAGCAGTACGTC.

This chain joins TRBV7-3 and TRBJ2-3; 10 bases align to TRBD2. Germline V gives CDR1 SGHTA, CDR2 FQGTGA. The junction had 4 bases not matched to a gene; V was cut back by 4 bases and J by 0 bases. CDR3 length equals 16 residues. CDR3 amino acids: CASSSGLAASTDTQYF. CDR3 coding DNA: TGTGCCAGCAGCTCAGGACTAGCGGCTAGCACAGATACGCAGTATTTT.

On this clone itself: The same CDR3 also results from other DNA sequences found in this sample. V usage is TRBV30 and J usage is TRBJ1-1; no reliable D call. The CDR3 consists of 13 residues. CDR1 and CDR2 (germline): GTSNPN, SVGIG (reference sequence). The ends were cut back, 0 bases at V and 1 base at J, with 6 bases in the middle. The CDR3 DNA reads as TGTGCCTGGAGTGTTGCCAGGAACACTGAAGCTTTCTTT. Its protein is CAWSVARNTEAFF.

The chain has TRBV5-8 and TRBJ1-2; TRBD1 matches 9 bases. V lost 4 bases and J lost 5; bases outside the gene matches: 18. The CDR3 contains 18 residues. CDR1 is SGHTS, CDR2 YDEGEE, per germline. CDR3 DNA sequence: TGTGCCAGCAGCACCTCCGGGACAGGGATCGGAATGGGGTATGGCTACACCTTC. It encodes CASSTSGTGIGMGYGYTF.

The chain is built from TRBV12-3 or TRBV12-4 and TRBJ2-3; possibly TRBD1 for D (5 bases). The CDR3 has 11 residues. Trimming took off 6 bases at V and 11 bases at J, with 12 bases between the two ends. The CDR3 DNA reads TGTGCCAGCAGCCCAAGTGGACAGCAGTATTTT. As protein: CASSPSGQQYF.

The rearrangement links TRBV10-3 to TRBJ1-2, with 8 positions matching TRBD1. V gave up 3 bases and J gave up 4 bases; unmatched junction bases: 4. The CDR3 has 14 residues. CDR1 ENHRY and CDR2 SYGVKD come from the germline V gene. The CDR3 protein is CAISDRQGSYGYTF. The CDR3 DNA reads as TGTGCCATCAGTGACCGACAGGGGAGCTATGGCTACACCTTC.

The V and J genes are TRBV5-8 and TRBJ2-5; 11 nucleotides line up with TRBD2. Germline V lookup: CDR1 SGHTS, CDR2 YDEGEE. CDR3 length: 15 residues. The V and J ends lost 2 bases and 4 bases, in that order; junction bases with no gene match: 4. Here the CDR3 DNA reads TGTGCCAGCAGCTTATGGCTAGCGGGGGGAGAGACCCAGTACTTC. Protein sequence: CASSLWLAGGETQYF.

The chain is built from TRBV7-3 and TRBJ1-2, with 11 bases identical to TRBD1. Trimming cost V 4 bases and J 8 bases; bases outside gene matches: 6. The CDR3 has 14 residues. Germline lookup yields CDR1 SGHTA and CDR2 FQGTGA. CDR3 sequence: CASSYGQGAVGYTF. In nucleotides, the CDR3 is TGTGCCAGCAGCTACGGACAGGGGGCGGTCGGCTACACCTTC. Based on the CDR3 plus reference TRBV7-3 and TRBJ1-2, the full variable domain is GAGVSQTPSNKVTEKGKYVELRCDPISGHTALYWYRQSLGQGPEFLIYFQGTGAADDSGLPNDRFFAVRPEGSVSTLKIQRTERGDSAVYLCASSYGQGAVGYTFGSGTRLTVV.

The chain uses TRBV2 and TRBJ2-7; possible D gene TRBD2, 5 bases. The CDR3 is 16 residues long. CDR1 and CDR2 from the germline V gene are SNHLY and FYNNEI. V lost 7 bases and J 1 base, leaving 20 bases between the germline ends. The CDR3 DNA sequence: TGTGCCAGCACTAATCGGCTAGCAGAACCGTCCTACGAGCAGTACGTC. It encodes CASTNRLAEPSYEQYV.

J is TRBJ2-7 and V is TRBV5-1; 8 nucleotides agree with TRBD1. This CDR3 contains 16 residues. Trimming took 2 bases from V and 6 from J; bases not matched to a gene: 13. Germline CDR1 is SGHRS and CDR2 is YFSETQ. In nucleotides, the CDR3 is TGCGCCAGCAGCTTTGGTGGGACAGGATCTGGGATCGAGCAGTACTTC. Its protein is CASSFGGTGSGIEQYF.

The chain has TRBV11-2 and TRBJ2-5; 7 positions agree with TRBD1. The CDR3 loop spans 12 amino acids. The germline CDR1 and CDR2 sequences are SGHAT and FQNNGV. Trimming cost V 6 bases and J 9 bases; bases outside gene matches: 7. Here the CDR3 reads CASSSDRLAQYF. The CDR3 nucleotides are TGTGCCAGCAGTTCGGACAGGCTCGCCCAGTACTTC.